This T cell receptor beta chain is from a study of cytomegalovirus exposure and HLA in healthy donors. Notes on this clone: Its antigen is still unknown.

The primer mix had 60 Vbeta and 13 Jbeta primers. Libraries were prepared by immunoSEQ multiplex PCR; TCRdb keeps only in-frame clonotypes and omits some of them. The sample has 63,000 or so clones, under 85% seen once. General observations from the study: The listing of fewer than 200 TCR beta chains classed them as cytomegalovirus-associated. For TCR beta chains, V- and J-gene trimming was later linked to a missense DCLRE1C variant.

The CDR3 extends over 15 amino acids. Germline assignment: CDR1 GTSNPN and CDR2 SVGIG (reference sequence). The V end lost 5 bases, the J end lost 0 bases, and 13 bases lay between the germline ends. The chain employs TRBV30 and TRBJ1-4; D remains ambiguous. Source material: PBMCs. The source of this sequence is a man aged 50 to 59 in good health and CMV-seronegative. As DNA, the CDR3 is TGTGCCTGGGGGGAGTGGGGAGCAACTAATGAAAAACTGTTTTTT. Protein: CAWGEWGATNEKLFF.